The sequence of this TCR beta chain was determined in a study of T cell clones after liver transplantation. Across the whole study: Immunosuppression withdrawal was tried within 2 years after liver transplantation in this trial. Draws occurred before transplant, before withdrawal, and after complete or failed withdrawal. The study's findings and limits: In a couple of subjects, few donor cells limited the measurable donor-reactive repertoire.

With respect to this clone: What it recognizes is unknown.

Measured with immunoSEQ multiplex PCR; TCRdb has only the in-frame clones, and not every one. The data hold approximately 50,000 clones, with roughly 70% observed a single time. The specimen was CD4+ T cells from blood, collected around 54 months after liver transplant. The clonotype was recovered from a human patient who received a liver transplant. Some T cells may have come from the graft donor.

CDR3 protein: CASSLRGASTDTQYF. CDR3 sequence (DNA): TGTGCCAGCAGCTTGCGCGGAGCTAGCACAGATACGCAGTATTTT. V and J are TRBV5-5 and TRBJ2-3; the D is unclear. V shed 1 base and J shed 0 bases, with 9 bases lying between them. CDR3 length equals 15 residues. From germline, CDR1 is SGHKS and CDR2 YYEKEE (reference sequence).